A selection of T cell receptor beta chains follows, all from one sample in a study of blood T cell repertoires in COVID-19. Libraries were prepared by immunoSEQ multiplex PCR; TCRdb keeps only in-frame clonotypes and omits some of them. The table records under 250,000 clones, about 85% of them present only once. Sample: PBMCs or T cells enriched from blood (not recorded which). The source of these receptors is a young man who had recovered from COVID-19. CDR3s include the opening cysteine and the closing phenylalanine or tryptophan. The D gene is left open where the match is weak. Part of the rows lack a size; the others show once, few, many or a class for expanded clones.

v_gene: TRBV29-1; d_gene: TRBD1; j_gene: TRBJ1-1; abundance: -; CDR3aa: CSVDRDRLNTEAFF; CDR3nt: TGCAGCGTGGACCGGGACAGATTGAACACTGAAGCTTTCTTT
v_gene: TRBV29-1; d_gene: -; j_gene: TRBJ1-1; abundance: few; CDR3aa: CSVDGSGVRYTEAFF; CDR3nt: TGCAGCGTTGACGGGTCGGGGGTTCGGTACACTGAAGCTTTCTTT
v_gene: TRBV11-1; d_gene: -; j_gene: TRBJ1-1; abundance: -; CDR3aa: CASSLNLGQAEAFF; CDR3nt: TGTGCCAGCAGCTTAAATTTAGGACAAGCTGAAGCTTTCTTT
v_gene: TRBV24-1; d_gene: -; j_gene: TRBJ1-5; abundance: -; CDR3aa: CATSDEDREYSNQPQHF; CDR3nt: TGTGCCACCAGTGATGAGGACAGAGAATATAGCAATCAGCCCCAGCATTTT
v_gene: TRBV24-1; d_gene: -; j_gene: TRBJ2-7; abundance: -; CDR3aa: CATSQNSYEQYF; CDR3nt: TGTGCCACCAGTCAGAATTCCTACGAGCAGTACTTC
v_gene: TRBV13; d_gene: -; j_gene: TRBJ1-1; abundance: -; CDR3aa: CASSVQGTAFF; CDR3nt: TGTGCCAGCAGCGTACAGGGTACGGCTTTCTTT
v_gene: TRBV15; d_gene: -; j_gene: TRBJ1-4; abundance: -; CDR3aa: CATSRDGDRYEKLFF; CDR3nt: TGTGCCACCAGCAGAGATGGTGACAGGTATGAAAAACTGTTTTTT
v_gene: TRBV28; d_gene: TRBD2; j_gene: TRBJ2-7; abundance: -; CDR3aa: CASSLGASGTLGEYF; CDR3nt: TGTGCCAGCAGTTTAGGGGCTAGCGGGACTTTAGGCGAGTACTTC
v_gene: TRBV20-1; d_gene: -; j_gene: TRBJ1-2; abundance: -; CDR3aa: CSALTDEATF; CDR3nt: TGCAGTGCTCTTACCGACGAAGCGACCTTC
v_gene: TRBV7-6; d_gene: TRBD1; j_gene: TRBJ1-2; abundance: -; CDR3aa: CASSLASTGTDGYTF; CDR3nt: TGTGCCAGCAGCTTAGCCTCGACAGGGACGGATGGCTACACCTTC
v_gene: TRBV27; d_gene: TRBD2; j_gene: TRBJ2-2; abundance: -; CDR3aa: CASSLLLSGGVGELFF; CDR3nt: TGTGCCAGCAGTCTTCTCCTCTCGGGGGGAGTAGGGGAGCTGTTTTTT
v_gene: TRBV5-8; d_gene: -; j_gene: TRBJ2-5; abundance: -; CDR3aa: CASSLWIERDQETQYF; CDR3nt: TGTGCCAGCAGCTTGTGGATAGAGCGGGACCAAGAGACCCAGTACTTC
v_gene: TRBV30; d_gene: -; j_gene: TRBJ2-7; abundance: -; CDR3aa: CAWSVPSRTYEQYF; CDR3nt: TGTGCCTGGAGTGTTCCTTCGCGAACCTACGAGCAGTACTTC
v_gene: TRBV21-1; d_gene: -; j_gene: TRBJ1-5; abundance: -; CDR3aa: CASSKEVVMRASNQPQHF; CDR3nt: TGTGCCAGCAGCAAAGAGGTTGTTATGCGGGCAAGCAATCAGCCCCAGCATTTT
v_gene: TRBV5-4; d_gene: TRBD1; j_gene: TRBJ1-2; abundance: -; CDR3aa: CASSRTGGYGYTF; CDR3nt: TGTGCCAGCAGCCGGACAGGGGGCTATGGCTACACCTTC
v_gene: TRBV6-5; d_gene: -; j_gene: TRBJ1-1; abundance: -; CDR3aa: CASRGQVNTEAFF; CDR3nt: TGTGCCAGCAGGGGGCAGGTGAACACTGAAGCTTTCTTT
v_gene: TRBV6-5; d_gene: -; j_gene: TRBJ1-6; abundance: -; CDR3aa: CASRIQGNTSPLHF; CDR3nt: TGTGCCAGCAGGATACAGGGTAATACTTCACCCCTCCACTTT
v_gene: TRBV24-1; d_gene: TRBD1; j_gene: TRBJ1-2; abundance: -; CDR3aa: CATSGGQAAGANYGYTF; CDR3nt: TGTGCCACCAGTGGCGGACAGGCCGCGGGTGCTAACTATGGCTACACCTTC
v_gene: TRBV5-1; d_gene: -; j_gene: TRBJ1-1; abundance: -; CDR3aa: CASSRDRGLAEAFF; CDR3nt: TGCGCCAGCAGCCGGGATAGAGGCTTAGCTGAAGCTTTCTTT
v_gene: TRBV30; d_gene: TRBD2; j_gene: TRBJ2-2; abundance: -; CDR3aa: CAWERTSGAGELFF; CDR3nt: TGTGCCTGGGAACGTACTAGCGGGGCCGGGGAGCTGTTTTTT
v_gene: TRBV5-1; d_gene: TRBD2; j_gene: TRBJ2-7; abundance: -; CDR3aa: CASSLVLAGSYEQYF; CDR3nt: TGCGCCAGCAGCTTGGTCCTAGCGGGAAGCTACGAGCAGTACTTC
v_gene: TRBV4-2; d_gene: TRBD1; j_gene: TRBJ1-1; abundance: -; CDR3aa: CASSLPGTGNTEAFF; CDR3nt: TGTGCCAGCAGCCTGCCCGGGACAGGTAACACTGAAGCTTTCTTT
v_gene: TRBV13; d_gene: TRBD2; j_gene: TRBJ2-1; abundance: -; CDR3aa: CASRREGLGAYNEQFF; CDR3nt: TGTGCCAGCCGGCGGGAGGGCCTGGGAGCCTACAATGAGCAGTTCTTC
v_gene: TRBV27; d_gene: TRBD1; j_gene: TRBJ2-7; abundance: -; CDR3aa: CASSPLARRQGRFYEQYF; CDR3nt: TGTGCCAGCAGTCCCCTAGCCCGTAGACAGGGGCGCTTCTACGAGCAGTACTTC
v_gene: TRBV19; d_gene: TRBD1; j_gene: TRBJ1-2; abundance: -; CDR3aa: CAAWDREDYGYTF; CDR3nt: TGTGCCGCCTGGGACAGGGAAGATTATGGCTACACCTTC
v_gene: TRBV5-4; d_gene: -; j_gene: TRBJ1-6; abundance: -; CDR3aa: CASSLEDFNSPLHF; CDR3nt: TGTGCCAGCAGCTTGGAGGACTTCAATTCACCCCTCCACTTT
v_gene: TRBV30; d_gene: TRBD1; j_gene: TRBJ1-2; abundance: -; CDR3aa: CAWSVLPAGGLGWYTF; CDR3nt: TGTGCCTGGAGTGTACTCCCGGCAGGGGGGTTAGGTTGGTACACCTTC
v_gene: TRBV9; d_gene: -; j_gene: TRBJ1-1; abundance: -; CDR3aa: CASSVGSTGNTEAFF; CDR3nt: TGTGCCAGCAGCGTAGGAAGTACGGGGAACACTGAAGCTTTCTTT
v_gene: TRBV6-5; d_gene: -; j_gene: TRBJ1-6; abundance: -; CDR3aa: CASSPEAGGSPLHF; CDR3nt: TGTGCCAGCAGCCCCGAGGCCGGGGGGTCACCCCTCCACTTT
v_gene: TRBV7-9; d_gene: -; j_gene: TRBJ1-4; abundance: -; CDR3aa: CASSQIGGTTNEKLFF; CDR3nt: TGTGCCAGCAGCCAAATCGGGGGGACAACTAATGAAAAACTGTTTTTT
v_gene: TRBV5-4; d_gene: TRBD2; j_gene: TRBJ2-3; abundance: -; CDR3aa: CASWRAGGVDTQYF; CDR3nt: TGTGCCAGCTGGAGAGCGGGGGGTGTAGATACGCAGTATTTT
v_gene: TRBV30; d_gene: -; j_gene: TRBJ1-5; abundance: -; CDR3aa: CAWSSPPTGPQHF; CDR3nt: TGTGCCTGGAGTTCACCCCCGACAGGGCCCCAGCATTTT
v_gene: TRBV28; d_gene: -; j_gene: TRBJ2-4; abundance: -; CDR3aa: CASSLSPFIQYF; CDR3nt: TGTGCCAGCAGTTTATCCCCATTCATTCAGTACTTC
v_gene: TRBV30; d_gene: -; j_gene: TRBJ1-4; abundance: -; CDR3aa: CAWSVRMFAGEKLFF; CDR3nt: TGTGCCTGGAGTGTACGGATGTTCGCAGGAGAAAAACTGTTTTTT
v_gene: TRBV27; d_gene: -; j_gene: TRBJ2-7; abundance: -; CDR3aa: CASSRSGYYTYEQYF; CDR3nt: TGTGCCAGCAGCCGGAGCGGCTATTACACCTACGAGCAGTACTTC
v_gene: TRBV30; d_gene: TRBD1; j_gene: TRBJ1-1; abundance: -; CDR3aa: CAWSHRDRGSEAFF; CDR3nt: TGTGCCTGGAGCCACCGGGACAGGGGTTCGGAAGCTTTCTTT
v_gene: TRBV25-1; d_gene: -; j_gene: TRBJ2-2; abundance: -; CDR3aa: CASSLVKSGDSGELFF; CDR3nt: TGTGCCAGCAGTCTCGTCAAATCCGGTGATTCCGGGGAGCTGTTTTTT
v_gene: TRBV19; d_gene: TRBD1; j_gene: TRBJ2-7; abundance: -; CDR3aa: CASRDRGRQEKQYF; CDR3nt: TGTGCCAGTAGGGACAGGGGGCGCCAGGAGAAGCAGTACTTC
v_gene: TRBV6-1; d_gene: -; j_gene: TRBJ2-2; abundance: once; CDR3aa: CASSEPGKTGELFF; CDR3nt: TGTGCCAGCAGTGAACCCGGGAAAACCGGGGAGCTGTTTTTT
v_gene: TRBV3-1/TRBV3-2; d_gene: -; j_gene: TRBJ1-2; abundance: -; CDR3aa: CASSQERERYTF; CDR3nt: TGTGCCAGCAGCCAAGAAAGGGAGCGCTACACCTTC
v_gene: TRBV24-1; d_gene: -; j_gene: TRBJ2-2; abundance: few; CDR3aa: CATSVGGETGELFF; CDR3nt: TGTGCCACCAGTGTCGGAGGGGAGACCGGGGAGCTGTTTTTT
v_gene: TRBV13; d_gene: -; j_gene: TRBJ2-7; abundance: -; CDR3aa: CASSASGAKMRGRYEQYF; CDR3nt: TGTGCCAGCAGCGCCTCGGGAGCCAAAATGAGAGGACGCTACGAGCAGTACTTC
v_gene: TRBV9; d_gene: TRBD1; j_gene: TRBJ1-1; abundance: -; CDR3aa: CASSAGDRMNTEAFF; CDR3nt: TGTGCCAGCAGCGCCGGGGACAGGATGAACACTGAAGCTTTCTTT
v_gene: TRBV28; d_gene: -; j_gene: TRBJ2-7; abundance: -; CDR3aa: CASSLGQNYEQYF; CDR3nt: TGTGCCAGCAGTTTAGGACAGAACTACGAGCAGTACTTC
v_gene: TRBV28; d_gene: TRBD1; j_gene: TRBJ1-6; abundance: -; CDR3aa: CASSLYPQGPSSYNSPLHF; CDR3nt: TGTGCCAGCAGTTTATACCCACAGGGGCCCAGCTCCTATAATTCACCCCTCCACTTT
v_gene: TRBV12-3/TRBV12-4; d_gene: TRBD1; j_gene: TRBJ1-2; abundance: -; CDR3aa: CASSLTGDYGYTF; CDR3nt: TGTGCCAGCAGTTTAACAGGGGACTATGGCTACACCTTC
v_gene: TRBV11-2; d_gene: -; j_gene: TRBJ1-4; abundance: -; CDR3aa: CASSPQGIWEKLFF; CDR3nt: TGTGCCAGCAGCCCACAGGGCATCTGGGAAAAACTGTTTTTT
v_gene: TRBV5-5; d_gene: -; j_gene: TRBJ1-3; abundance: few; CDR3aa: CASSLGADGNTIYF; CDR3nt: TGTGCCAGCAGCTTGGGGGCAGATGGAAACACCATATATTTT
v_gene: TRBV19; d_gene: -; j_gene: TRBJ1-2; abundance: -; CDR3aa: CASSPRAQGHGYTF; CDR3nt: TGTGCCAGTAGTCCCAGGGCCCAAGGGCATGGCTACACCTTC
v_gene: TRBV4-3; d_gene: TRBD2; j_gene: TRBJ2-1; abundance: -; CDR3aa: CASSQDRLAGLNEQFF; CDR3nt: TGCGCCAGCAGCCAAGACCGACTAGCGGGTTTAAATGAGCAGTTCTTC
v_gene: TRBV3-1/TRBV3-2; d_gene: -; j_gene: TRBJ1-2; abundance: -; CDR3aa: CASSQVLGSPNYGYTF; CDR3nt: TGTGCCAGCAGCCAAGTTCTGGGCAGCCCTAACTATGGCTACACCTTC